This TCR beta chain was recovered during a study of PD-1 blockade in classical Hodgkin lymphoma. Study in general: Patients were infused with nivolumab 3 mg/kg every 2 weeks.

This CDR3 is 15 amino acids long. Germline V gives CDR1 MDHEN, CDR2 SYDVKM. Losses at the gene ends were 5 bases for V and 1 base for J; bases not matched to a gene: 5. Overall study findings and caveats: TCR diversity rose significantly by C4D1 in CD4+ but not CD8+ cells. Underlying causes for the observed repertoire differences were not defined, possibly disease activity or prior therapy. Patients who began taking nivolumab under 1 year after ASCT were left out.

Time point of the sample: cycle 4 day 1 (C4D1), after about 6 weeks of nivolumab. Brentuximab vedotin exposure varied, and every patient relapsed after autologous stem cell transplantation. As concerns this clone: Its antigen remains unknown.

TCRdb's copy holds only in-frame clones and misses some; the assay was immunoSEQ multiplex PCR. The sample shows 90,000 or so clones, about 77% of them seen only once. Sequenced here: peripheral blood mononuclear cells (PBMCs), sampled before the fourth cycle of nivolumab. The chain is built from TRBV28 and TRBJ2-5, with TRBD1 matching over 9 bases. This sequence originates from a human donor with classical Hodgkin lymphoma. The CDR3 DNA reads as TGTGCCAGCAGTATTCCGACAGGGGGCCAAGAGACCCAGTACTTC. Protein sequence: CASSIPTGGQETQYF.